What follows are 16 T cell receptor beta chains derived from one specimen sequenced in a study of T cell responses to AZD1222 COVID-19 vaccine. Assay: immunoSEQ multiplex PCR; the TCRdb copy retains only in-frame clones and omits some. The repertoire includes just over 30,000 clones, roughly 90% of them detected once, and 11% to 15% sits in the top ten. Material: peripheral blood, obtained 28 days after the second AZD1222 dose. The receptors shown here come from an adult who received the AZD1222 COVID-19 vaccine.

The J gene is TRBJ2-7, the V gene TRBV11-3, with 8 bases fitting TRBD1. The CDR3 is 16 residues long. Germline assignment: CDR1 SGHNT and CDR2 YENEEA. V gave up 1 base and J gave up 4 bases; unmatched junction bases: 9. CDR3 amino acids: CASSLASTGEGYEQYF. CDR3 sequence (DNA): TGTGCCAGCAGCTTAGCGTCGACAGGGGAAGGGTACGAGCAGTACTTC.

The V and J genes are TRBV11-2 and TRBJ2-7; no definite D call. V shed 4 bases and J shed 3 bases, with 19 bases lying between them. Per germline, CDR1 SGHAT and CDR2 FQNNGV. The CDR3 loop spans 16 amino acids. CDR3 nucleotide sequence: TGTGCCAGCAGCTCCCCATCGAGGACGGAGCGCTACGAGCAGTACTTC. Translation gives CASSSPSRTERYEQYF.

The chain combines TRBV15 with TRBJ1-4, with D tentatively TRBD1 (5 bases). The germline gives CDR1 LNHNV, CDR2 YYDKDF (reference sequence). This CDR3 comprises 14 residues. V lost 4 bases, J lost 10 bases, and 16 bases lay in between. CDR3 loop: CATSTETRQGKLFF. The CDR3 nucleotides read TGTGCCACCAGCACAGAAACCCGTCAGGGAAAACTGTTTTTT.

This chain joins TRBV3-1 (or the pseudogene TRBV3-2) and TRBJ1-1, with TRBD1 matching over 8 bases. Germline assignment: CDR1 LGHDT and CDR2 YNNKEL (reference sequence). The CDR3 is 12 residues long. The V segment lost 4 bases and the J segment 7 bases; nucleotides outside the gene matches: 2. The CDR3 here is CASSRGQGEAFF. The CDR3 DNA follows: TGTGCCAGCAGCCGAGGACAGGGTGAAGCTTTCTTT.

This chain connects TRBV3-1 (or the pseudogene TRBV3-2) to TRBJ2-7; 7 bases are a match to TRBD1. This CDR3 comprises 12 residues. The germline V gene encodes CDR1 LGHDT and CDR2 YNNKEL (reference sequence). V dropped 5 bases and J dropped 6; count of bases not matched to a gene: 4. The CDR3 sequence: CASSWTGGEQYF. The CDR3 coding sequence is TGTGCCAGCAGCTGGACAGGAGGCGAGCAGTACTTC.

The chain has TRBV29-1 and TRBJ2-7, with D uncertain. CDR1 and CDR2 from the germline V gene are SQVTM and ANQGSEA. The V and J ends lost 7 bases and 2 bases respectively, with 12 bases between them. The CDR3 runs to 12 residues. CDR3 coding DNA: TGCAGCGCAGTGACGGCTACCTACGAGCAGTACTTC. Translating it yields CSAVTATYEQYF.

The V and J genes are TRBV3-1 (or the pseudogene TRBV3-2) and TRBJ2-7, with TRBD2 as a possible D gene (6 bases). Trimming shortened V by 0 bases and J by 6 bases, and 9 bases separated the two germline ends. This CDR3 contains 13 residues. Germline CDR1 and CDR2: LGHDT and YNNKEL (reference sequence). In DNA form, the CDR3 reads TGTGCCAGCAGCCAAGACGGAGGGAGCGAGCAGTACTTC. Protein sequence: CASSQDGGSEQYF.

The chain joins TRBV5-6 to TRBJ1-5; 7 bases agree with TRBD1. Germline lookup yields CDR1 SGHDT and CDR2 YYEEEE. Trimming cost V 3 bases and J 4 bases; bases outside gene matches: 4. This CDR3 has 14 amino acids. CDR3 residues: CASSWQGGNQPQHF. The DNA of the CDR3 is TGTGCCAGCAGCTGGCAGGGGGGAAATCAGCCCCAGCATTTT.

This rearrangement joins TRBV7-9 to TRBJ2-5, with 9 bases fitting TRBD1. CDR1 is SEHNR and CDR2 is FQNEAQ in the germline V gene (reference sequence). This CDR3 comprises 14 residues. V lost 4 bases and J lost 5; bases outside the gene matches: 5. CDR3: CASSSRTGAETQYF. For the CDR3, the DNA is TGTGCCAGCAGCTCCCGGACAGGGGCGGAGACCCAGTACTTC.

The rearrangement joins TRBV7-9 to TRBJ1-4, with D unclear. V lost 5 bases and J lost 5, with 15 bases in between. This CDR3 comprises 15 residues. Germline-derived CDR1 and CDR2 are SEHNR and FQNEAQ (reference sequence). In nucleotides, the CDR3 is TGTGCCAGCAGCCGCGACGGACGAGTGAATGAAAAACTGTTTTTT. Amino acid sequence: CASSRDGRVNEKLFF.

J is TRBJ2-1 and V is TRBV3-1 (or the pseudogene TRBV3-2); D remains ambiguous. Germline loops: CDR1 LGHDT, CDR2 YNNKEL (reference sequence). Trimming shortened V by 8 bases and J by 9 bases, and 17 bases separated the two germline ends. This CDR3 region has 13 residues. The CDR3 DNA reads as TGTGCCAGCCGACATTTTCAGCTCGGTGAGCAGTTCTTC. Translation gives CASRHFQLGEQFF.

This chain links TRBV6-2 or TRBV6-3 with TRBJ2-3; maybe TRBD1 (5 bases). Germline V CDR1 and CDR2: MNHEY, SVGEGT. The V gene lost 2 bases and the J gene lost 2 bases, with 14 bases spanning the gap. This CDR3 contains 16 residues. The CDR3 DNA follows: TGTGCCAGCAGTTACCCCTTACAGGACGACACAGATACGCAGTATTTT. Translation gives CASSYPLQDDTDTQYF.

The J gene is TRBJ2-3, the V gene TRBV5-1; unclear D gene. CDR1 and CDR2 (germline): SGHRS, YFSETQ. The V and J ends lost 4 bases and 6 bases respectively, with 12 bases between them. The CDR3 is 13 residues long. The CDR3 protein is CASSPHRTDTQYF. The CDR3 DNA is TGCGCCAGCAGCCCACACCGGACGGATACGCAGTATTTT.

V and J are TRBV29-1 and TRBJ1-3; TRBD1 might be the D (6 bases). The length of the CDR3 is 14 residues. Germline CDR1 is SQVTM and CDR2 is ANQGSEA. Trimming cost V 7 bases and J 0 bases, with 13 bases left between them. The CDR3 reads CSAAKGGSGNTIYF. CDR3 nucleotide sequence: TGCAGCGCAGCGAAGGGGGGCTCTGGAAACACCATATATTTT.

The genes are TRBV6-5 and TRBJ1-4, with unresolved D. The CDR3 consists of 13 residues. The V end lost 6 bases, the J end lost 5 bases, and 10 bases lay between the germline ends. The germline V gene encodes CDR1 MNHEY and CDR2 SVGAGI. The CDR3, as DNA: TGTGCCAGCAGCCGCAGCTTCAATGAAAAACTGTTTTTT. It specifies CASSRSFNEKLFF.

The V gene is TRBV12-5, the J gene TRBJ2-3, with TRBD2 matching 12 bases. The CDR3 has 16 amino acids. CDR1 is LGHNT and CDR2 is FRNRAP in the germline V gene. Trimming at V came to 1 base and at J to 3 bases, leaving 2 bases not matched to a gene. The CDR3 protein is CASGLGLAGGTDTQYF. In nucleotides, the CDR3 is TGTGCTAGTGGTTTGGGTCTAGCGGGGGGGACAGATACGCAGTATTTT.